This T cell receptor (beta chain) was retrieved from a study of tumor-infiltrating lymphocytes in localized non-small cell lung cancer. With regard to this clone: The antigen remains undetermined.

The CDR3 spans 11 residues. V lost 0 bases to trimming and J lost 6 bases, with 1 base between them. Germline V CDR1 and CDR2: MNHNS, SASEGT. The study's findings and limits: TCRbeta sequencing showed higher T cell infiltration in tumors than uninvolved lung. T-cell fraction did not differ between immunotypes IM1 and IM2.

Using immunoSEQ multiplex PCR, the repertoire was profiled, and TCRdb retains in-frame clones only, with some absent. The table has 9,500 or so clones, 55% to 75% seen once. The receptor was isolated from a human donor with non-small cell lung cancer. This chain joins TRBV6-1 and TRBJ2-3; D not certain. Sequences were obtained from lung tumor tissue. In DNA, the CDR3 is TGTGCCAGCAGTGAAGCGGATACGCAGTATTTT. Protein: CASSEADTQYF.